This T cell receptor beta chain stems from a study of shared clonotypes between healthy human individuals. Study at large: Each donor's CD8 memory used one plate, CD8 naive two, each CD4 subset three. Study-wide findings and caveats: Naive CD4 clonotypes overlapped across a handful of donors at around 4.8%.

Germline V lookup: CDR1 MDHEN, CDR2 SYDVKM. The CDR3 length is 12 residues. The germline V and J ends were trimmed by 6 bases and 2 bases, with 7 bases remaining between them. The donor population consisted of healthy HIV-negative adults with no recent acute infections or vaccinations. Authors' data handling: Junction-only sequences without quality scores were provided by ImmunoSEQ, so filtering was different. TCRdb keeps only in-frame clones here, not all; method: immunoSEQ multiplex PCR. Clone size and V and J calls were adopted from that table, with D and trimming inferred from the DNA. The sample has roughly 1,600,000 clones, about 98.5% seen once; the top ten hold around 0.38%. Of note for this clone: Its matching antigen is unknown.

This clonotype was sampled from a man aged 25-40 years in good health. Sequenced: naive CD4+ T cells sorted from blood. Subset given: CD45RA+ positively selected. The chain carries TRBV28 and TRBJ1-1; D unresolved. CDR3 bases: TGTGCCAGCAGAGTCAGAAACACTGAAGCTTTCTTT. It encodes CASRVRNTEAFF.